This TCR beta chain came from a study of early T cells in non-severe SARS-CoV-2 infection. TCRdb called the 5' RACE reads again in MiXCR, with one record for every CDR3 protein. In the table there are more than 65,000 distinct CDR3 sequences, about 4.6% of which are singletons. In this sample, this clonotype turned up many times. This TCR was recovered from an adult who was a healthcare worker with PCR-confirmed SARS-CoV-2 infection or an uninfected control (not recorded which). The donor label of this sample is uncertain. Sample: whole blood, taken at baseline.

This CDR3 reads CASSPERQGGNQPQHF. Written as DNA, the CDR3 is TGTGCCAGCAGCCCCGAACGACAGGGCGGCAATCAGCCCCAGCATTTT. The rearrangement joins TRBV11-2 to TRBJ1-5; TRBD1 agrees at 7 bases. V lost 5 bases, J lost 2 bases, and 9 bases stayed unmatched. Germline V gene lookup returns CDR1 SGHAT and CDR2 FQNNGV. The CDR3 covers 16 residues.